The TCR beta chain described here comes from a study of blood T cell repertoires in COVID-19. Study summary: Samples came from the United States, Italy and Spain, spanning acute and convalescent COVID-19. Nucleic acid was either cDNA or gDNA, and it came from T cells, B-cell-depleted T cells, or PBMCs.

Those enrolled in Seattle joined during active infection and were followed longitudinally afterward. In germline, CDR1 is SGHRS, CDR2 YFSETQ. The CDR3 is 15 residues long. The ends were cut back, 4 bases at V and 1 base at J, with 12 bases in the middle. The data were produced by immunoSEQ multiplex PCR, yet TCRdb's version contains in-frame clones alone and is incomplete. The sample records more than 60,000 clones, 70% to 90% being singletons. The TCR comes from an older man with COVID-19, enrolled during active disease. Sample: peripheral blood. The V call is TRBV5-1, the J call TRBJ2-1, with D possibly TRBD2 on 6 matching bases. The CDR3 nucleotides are TGCGCCAGCAGCCCCACCGCGGGGTCCTACAATGAGCAGTTCTTC. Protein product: CASSPTAGSYNEQFF.